This TCR beta chain emerged from a study of cytomegalovirus exposure and HLA in healthy donors. V lost 3 bases, J lost 5 bases, and 5 bases stayed unmatched. Germline CDR1 and CDR2: KGHSH and LQKENI. There are 14 residues in the CDR3. Amplification used 60 Vbeta primers and 13 Jbeta primers. The data were produced by immunoSEQ multiplex PCR, yet TCRdb's version contains in-frame clones alone and is incomplete. This sample's table has about 110,000 clones. Details on this clone: What it binds is not known.

Study-level results: A missense variant in DCLRE1C was later tied to TCR beta V- and J-gene trimming. Sequencing depth across donors, presence/absence analyses assumed, was roughly uniform.

The sequencing sample was made of PBMCs. The genes are TRBV18 and TRBJ1-2; 8 bases are shared with TRBD1. The receptor was isolated from a man aged 50 to 60 in good health and CMV-seronegative. The CDR3 region has the DNA TGTGCCAGCTCACCTGGACAGGGCGAATATGGCTACACCTTC. Protein: CASSPGQGEYGYTF. Complete variable domain (other parts from reference TRBV18 and TRBJ1-2): NAGVMQNPRHLVRRRGQEARLRCSPMKGHSHVYWYRQLPEEGLKFMVYLQKENIIDESGMPKERFSAEFPKEGPSILRIQQVVRGDSAAYFCASSPGQGEYGYTFGSGTRLTVV.